These 13 T cell receptor beta chains were all obtained from the same sample, sequenced in a study of blood T cell repertoires in COVID-19. Sequenced by immunoSEQ multiplex PCR; TCRdb stores in-frame clones only, minus some. The table shows 310,000 or so clones, with around 90% occurring only once. Source material: peripheral blood. The source is a man younger than 35 who had recovered from COVID-19.

V gene TRBV12-3 or TRBV12-4 combines with J gene TRBJ1-1; D not resolved. The CDR3 length is 13 residues. The ends were cut back, 1 base at V and 1 base at J, with 4 bases in the middle. CDR3 DNA: TGTGCCAGCAGTTTAGTAGAGAACACTGAAGCTTTCTTT. Protein product: CASSLVENTEAFF.

This chain links TRBV6-1 with TRBJ1-5; D not certain. The CDR3 has 14 amino acids. Between the trimmed V and J ends, which lost 1 base and 3 bases, there was a span of 7 bases. The germline V gene encodes CDR1 MNHNS and CDR2 SASEGT. Here the CDR3 reads CASSEETFNQPQHF. The CDR3 region has the DNA TGTGCCAGCAGTGAAGAGACATTCAATCAGCCCCAGCATTTT.

The chain uses TRBV27 and TRBJ2-5, with no clear D. The CDR3 loop spans 13 amino acids. V was cut by 4 bases and J by 1 base, with 7 bases left in between. CDR1 is MNHEY, CDR2 SMNVEV, per germline (reference sequence). For the CDR3, the DNA is TGTGCCAGCAGTTCTACGGTCCAAGAGACCCAGTACTTC. Encoded protein: CASSSTVQETQYF.

This clone was recorded only once. The chain recombines TRBV19 with TRBJ1-2; D remains ambiguous. The CDR3 contains 13 residues. The V gene's germline CDR1 is LNHDA and CDR2 SQIVND (reference sequence). The ends were cut back, 2 bases at V and 3 bases at J, with 7 bases in the middle. The CDR3 DNA reads as TGTGCCAGTAGTATAACGGTCGACTATGGCTACACCTTC. Encoded protein: CASSITVDYGYTF.

This sequence joins TRBV29-1 and TRBJ2-1, with 11 bases that match TRBD1. V lost 0 bases to trimming and J lost 6 bases; unmatched junction nucleotides: 13. This CDR3 comprises 18 residues. Germline CDR1 SQVTM, CDR2 ANQGSEA. The chain's CDR3 is CSVEDLGRGTGGTNEQFF. For the CDR3, the DNA is TGCAGCGTTGAAGATTTGGGGCGGGGGACAGGGGGTACCAATGAGCAGTTCTTC.

The rearrangement joins TRBV4-1 to TRBJ1-1, with D uncertain. V dropped 0 bases and J dropped 2 bases, with 13 bases sitting between them. The CDR3 consists of 16 residues. Germline-derived CDR1 and CDR2 are MGHRA and YSYEKL. The CDR3 nucleotides are TGCGCCAGCAGCCAAGATAGGCAGCTAGGTAACACTGAAGCTTTCTTT. It is translated as CASSQDRQLGNTEAFF.

The chain recombines TRBV7-9 with TRBJ1-5, with D possibly matching TRBD1 (5 bases). CDR1 is SEHNR, CDR2 FQNEAQ, per germline (reference sequence). The V end lost 0 bases, the J end lost 7 bases, and 13 bases lay between the germline ends. This CDR3 comprises 15 residues. For the CDR3, the DNA is TGTGCCAGCAGCTTAGCGGCAGGGCTCGGCCAGCCCCAGCATTTT. Protein: CASSLAAGLGQPQHF. The complete variable domain, with remaining parts taken from reference TRBV7-9 and TRBJ1-5, reads DTGVSQNPRHKITKRGQNVTFRCDPISEHNRLYWYRQTLGQGPEFLTYFQNEAQLEKSRLLSDRFSAERPKGSFSTLEIQRTEQGDSAMYLCASSLAAGLGQPQHFGDGTRLSIL.

The J gene is TRBJ1-4, the V gene TRBV9; 10 positions match TRBD1. Trimming took 4 bases from V and 6 from J; bases not matched to a gene: 6. CDR3 length equals 15 residues. Germline CDR1 and CDR2: SGDLS and YYNGEE. The CDR3 coding sequence is TGTGCCAGCAGCAGGCGACAGGGGGCTTATGAAAAACTGTTTTTT. Protein sequence: CASSRRQGAYEKLFF. Based on the CDR3 plus reference TRBV9 and TRBJ1-4, the full variable domain is DSGVTQTPKHLITATGQRVTLRCSPRSGDLSVYWYQQSLDQGLQFLIQYYNGEERAKGNILERFSAQQFPDLHSELNLSSLELGDSALYFCASSRRQGAYEKLFFGSGTQLSVL.

The J gene is TRBJ2-3, the V gene TRBV18, with 11 bases identical to TRBD2. Germline loops: CDR1 KGHSH, CDR2 LQKENI. The CDR3 has 18 residues. J was trimmed by 0 bases and V by 5 bases; bases with no gene match: 10. CDR3 sequence reads: CASSGLAGQTISTDTQYF. The CDR3 coding sequence is TGTGCCAGCTCAGGACTAGCGGGCCAAACCATTAGCACAGATACGCAGTATTTT.

The J gene is TRBJ1-2, the V gene TRBV12-3 or TRBV12-4; 10 bases are shared with TRBD1. The CDR3 is made up of 13 amino acids. J was trimmed by 8 bases and V by 6 bases; bases with no gene match: 6. The CDR3 coding sequence is TGTGCCAGCAGACTGACAGGGGGCATAGGCTACACCTTC. Its protein product is CASRLTGGIGYTF.

This chain links TRBV7-9 with TRBJ2-2, with unresolved D. Germline-derived CDR1 and CDR2 are SEHNR and FQNEAQ (reference sequence). The CDR3 spans 15 residues. Deletions cut 2 bases from V and 2 bases from J, with 9 bases between. This chain's CDR3 is CASSLTPFNTGELFF. The CDR3 coding sequence is TGTGCCAGCAGCTTAACTCCTTTTAACACCGGGGAGCTGTTTTTT.

The chain is built from TRBV7-9 and TRBJ2-5, with D tentatively TRBD2 (5 bases). CDR1 SEHNR and CDR2 FQNEAQ come from the germline V gene (reference sequence). This CDR3 contains 15 residues. V lost 2 bases to trimming and J lost 1 base, with 11 bases between them. CDR3 protein: CASSLSDYFQETQYF. Here the CDR3 DNA reads TGTGCCAGCAGCTTAAGCGACTACTTCCAAGAGACCCAGTACTTC.

This chain links TRBV18 with TRBJ1-4; D is unclear. The CDR3 runs to 13 residues. V was pared by 5 bases and J by 3 bases, with 7 bases between. Per the germline V gene, CDR1 is KGHSH and CDR2 is LQKENI. CDR3 coding DNA: TGTGCCAGCTCAAATCCGTCTAATGAAAAACTGTTTTTT. Translating gives CASSNPSNEKLFF.